Reported below is one T cell receptor (beta chain). Its antigen is not yet known. No much larger clone is present one base from it, and per-base qualities are unavailable. The data are from a study of blood T cell repertoires in COVID-19 (dated by TCRdb to 2020 to 2021). As for the study more broadly: The collaborator samples originated in the United States, Italy and Spain and spanned the acute and convalescent phases of COVID-19. The prospective study material was composed of cDNA or gDNA derived from T cells, B-cell-depleted T cells, or PBMCs. Deeply sampled blood TCRbeta repertoires from subjects exposed to, actively infected with, or recovered from COVID-19 were included in the dataset. A freely available public database, intended as a resource for researchers studying the immune response to SARS-CoV-2, is where the repertoires were released. Samples came from the ongoing ImmuneRACE study (first 160 participants) plus 1,254 subjects from 6 global collaborators. Nearly every sample came with metadata listing a de-identified subject ID, COVID-19 status, age in years and sex. Where HLA class I and class II types were available, the types were taken from metadata supplied by the sample provider, not from assay-based typing.

Here V drops 1 base and J drops 6 bases, and the junction holds 24 bases not matched to any gene. Including the terminal cysteine and phenylalanine, the CDR3 comprises 21 residues. The CDR3 DNA has 63 bases and is translated from base 1. CDR1 and CDR2, looked up from the germline V gene, are SGHVS and FQNEAQ. The full study reports these points: The quantity of clinical and demographic metadata differed by source and by participant and was supplied without curation.

Samples from volunteer blood donors who had recovered from COVID-19 were contributed by a second Seattle source. Collaborating institutions collected whole blood in K2EDTA tubes following their own protocols. For TCRbeta analysis, collaborators shipped samples as frozen whole blood, isolated PBMCs, or DNA extracted from either of those sample types. TCRbeta CDR3 regions were amplified from genomic DNA by means of the immunoSEQ Assay, a bias-controlled multiplex PCR. Turning to the authors' computational methods: The number of nucleated cells in each sample was estimated by amplification of reference gene primers within the assay. To quantify the absolute abundance of each unique TCRbeta CDR3 rearrangement, sequence reads were collapsed and filtered. For each sample, productive Simpson clonality was calculated as the square root of Simpson's diversity index over productive rearrangements. TCRdb re-hosts the immuneACCESS table, in-frame sequences only. Its copies lack some clones; in the studies checked, an unresolved V gene accounts for under half of them, and the cause for the rest is not known. V and J calls and clone size are as listed in that table; D and trimming were resolved from the DNA. The sample table records about 150,000 clones; around 73% of these occur just once. The ten biggest clones cover roughly 9.7% of the sample.

The rearranged segments are TRBV7-8 and TRBJ2-1; 7 bases in the junction line up with TRBD2. The origin of this receptor is a man between 60 and 70 years old who had recovered from COVID-19. Input material: peripheral blood. The CDR3 protein sequence reads: CASSLVDRVLMGGLRSNEQFF. The sequenced DNA is TGTGCCAGCAGCTTAGTGGACCGGGTCTTAATGGGGGGGTTACGTTCCAATGAGCAGTTCTTC.